The TCR beta chain under discussion was sequenced for a study of T cells after posttransplantation cyclophosphamide. Study observations and caveats: TRB overlap between skin or GI tissue T cells and blood was limited. Later post-transplant blood repertoires were often dominated by donor CD8+ memory clones. Recipient CMV seropositivity and CMV reactivation strongly tracked TRB clonality.

Repertoires were generated with immunoSEQ multiplex PCR, while TCRdb's copy carries only in-frame clones and drops some. Of tens of thousands of clones listed, about three quarters were seen once; the top ten hold about 7.6%. In the case of this clone: Its antigen is unknown.

Cyclophosphamide on days +3 and +4 followed busulfan-fludarabine conditioning and a marrow graft. This clonotype originated in a female patient in her 40s who received an allogeneic stem cell transplant from a related donor, was CMV-positive, and had no GVHD. Some T cells may trace back to the graft donor. The input for sequencing was CD4+ T cells sorted from blood, taken just over 1,900 days after a stem cell transplant with posttransplant cyclophosphamide.

The CDR3 region is CAIRLRQGARDTQYF. In DNA, the CDR3 is TGTGCCATCAGACTTAGACAGGGGGCCAGAGATACGCAGTATTTT. V and J are TRBV10-3 and TRBJ2-3; 10 bases fit TRBD1. Germline V gives CDR1 ENHRY, CDR2 SYGVKD. The V gene end was trimmed by 6 bases and the J gene end by 5 bases; junction bases not matched to a gene: 8. This CDR3 region has 15 residues.